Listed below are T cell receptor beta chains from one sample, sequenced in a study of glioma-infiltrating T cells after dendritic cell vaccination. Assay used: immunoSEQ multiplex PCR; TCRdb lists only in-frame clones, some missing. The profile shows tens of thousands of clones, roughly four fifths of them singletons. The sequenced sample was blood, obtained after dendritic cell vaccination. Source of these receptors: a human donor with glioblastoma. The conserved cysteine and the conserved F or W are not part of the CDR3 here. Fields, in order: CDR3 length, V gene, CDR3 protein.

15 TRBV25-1 ASRRGHSTSGANVLT
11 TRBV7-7 ASSQTGDTEAF
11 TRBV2 ASSEQGATEAF
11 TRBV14 ASSPTGGDTQY
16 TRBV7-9 ASSLGHVVGGNQETQY
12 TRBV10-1 ASPGTGGADGYT
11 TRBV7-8 ASSYDRDTEAF
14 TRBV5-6 ASSPSDRWGVKTQY
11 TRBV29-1 SVERPGGEKLF
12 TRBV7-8 ASSLSDRGYEQY
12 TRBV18 ASSRDRGNSPLH
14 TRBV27 ASTSLGQGAFYGYT
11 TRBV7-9 ASSSTTVYEQY
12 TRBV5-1 ASSLVQEDSPLH
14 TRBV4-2 ASSPRQGFSGNTIY
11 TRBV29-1 SVKSDMNTEAF
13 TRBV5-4 ASSFQRGGPDTQY
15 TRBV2 ASRESGGALNTGELF
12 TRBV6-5 ASEDRGQVQPQH
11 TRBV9 ASSAPGGTEAF
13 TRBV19 ASSRTADTQETQY
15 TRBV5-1 ASSLNVPDRDPETQY
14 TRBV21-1 ASSLLGGGSNYGYT
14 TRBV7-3 ASSLMGSGGGTEAF
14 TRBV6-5 ASSYSSGGPNTEAF
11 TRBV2 ASSYTEQYEQY
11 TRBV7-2 ASSEGVSEKLF
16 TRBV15 ATSREPSLAGEADTQY